This T cell receptor beta chain was captured by sequencing in a study of beta chain features in type 1 diabetes. Sequencing targeted expressed TCRB transcripts, as all isolated RNA had been reverse transcribed. Data came from immunoSEQ multiplex PCR; TCRdb stores just in-frame clones and leaves some out. Found here are a few hundred thousand clones, about 15% of them singletons; the top ten hold roughly 0.036%. This clone has only a few counts. This TCR was sampled from a young man in good health. Sequencing was done on a sample of naive CD4+ T cells from blood.

The CDR3 region has the DNA TGCAGCGTTGTGAGCGGGGGCGACGAGAAAGAGACCCAGTACTTC. Protein: CSVVSGGDEKETQYF. The chain uses TRBV29-1 and TRBJ2-5, with 8 nucleotides matching TRBD2. The junction had 10 bases not matched to a gene; V was cut back by 4 bases and J by 3 bases. The CDR3 sequence is 15 residues long. CDR1 is SQVTM and CDR2 is ANQGSEA in the germline V gene.